These 9 T cell receptor beta chains originate from one sample sequenced in a study of blood T cell repertoires in COVID-19 (dated by TCRdb to 2020 to 2022). The library was generated by the immunoSEQ multiplex PCR assay. TCRdb retrieved this table from immuneACCESS and kept in-frame rearrangements only. Not all clones are present; in checked studies, unresolved V genes account for under half, and no reason is known for the remainder. For this sample the table gives about 400,000 clones, of which 70% to 90% were detected only once. Roughly 3.1% of the sample is held by the ten biggest clonotypes. The sample taken for sequencing was peripheral blood. Receptors were obtained from a human donor in a cohort sampled during active COVID-19.

The sample holds one count of this clone. This chain connects TRBV5-1 to TRBJ2-3; 11 bases map to TRBD2. V gave up 4 bases and J gave up 4 bases; unmatched junction bases: 2. This CDR3 is built from 14 residues. The germline V gene has CDR1 SGHRS and CDR2 YFSETQ. CDR3 sequence reads: CASSQGLAADTQYF. The CDR3 DNA reads TGCGCCAGCAGCCAGGGACTAGCGGCAGATACGCAGTATTTT.

The J gene is TRBJ2-1, the V gene TRBV6-6; D is unresolved. CDR3 size: 16 residues. V shed 6 bases and J shed 0 bases, with 15 bases lying between them. CDR1 MNHNY and CDR2 SVGAGI come from the germline V gene (reference sequence). The CDR3 loop reads CASRALLGSSYNEQFF. CDR3 coding DNA: TGTGCCAGCAGAGCCTTGTTGGGCAGCTCCTACAATGAGCAGTTCTTC.

The rearrangement links TRBV10-3 to TRBJ2-5; the D gene is possibly TRBD2 (6 bases). V shed 3 bases and J shed 7 bases, with 15 bases lying between them. This CDR3 is built from 14 residues. Germline assignment: CDR1 ENHRY and CDR2 SYGVKD. The DNA for the CDR3 is TGTGCCATCAGTGATGGGACTTCAAAGGGGACCCAGTACTTC. Encoded protein: CAISDGTSKGTQYF.

The chain carries TRBV11-2 and TRBJ2-7; TRBD2 might be the D (7 bases). Trimming left V 5 bases short and J 3 bases short, with 17 bases between. The CDR3 runs 15 residues. Per the germline V gene, CDR1 is SGHAT and CDR2 is FQNNGV. CDR3 sequence: CASSPQGLPSYEQYF. The DNA for the CDR3 is TGTGCCAGCAGCCCACAGGGACTACCTAGCTACGAGCAGTACTTC.

This rearrangement joins TRBV7-9 to TRBJ2-1; D perhaps matches TRBD2 (6 bases). Looked up from germline, CDR1 is SEHNR and CDR2 is FQNEAQ (reference sequence). The length of the CDR3 is 16 residues. Trimming left V 2 bases short and J 2 bases short, with 13 bases between. DNA of the CDR3: TGTGCCAGCAGCTTATTGGGAGCGGGCACCTACAATGAGCAGTTCTTC. Translated: CASSLLGAGTYNEQFF.

The rearrangement uses TRBV30 and TRBJ2-7; 14 bases fit TRBD2. J gave up 6 bases and V 4 bases, and 11 bases lay outside the gene matches. Germline V gene sequence: CDR1 GTSNPN, CDR2 SVGIG (reference sequence). The CDR3 covers 16 residues. Here the CDR3 DNA reads TGTGCCTGGAACCTCCGACTAGCGGGAGGGCCGGTCGAGCAGTACTTC. This codes for CAWNLRLAGGPVEQYF. Drawing the rest from reference TRBV30 and TRBJ2-7, the complete variable domain is SQTIHQWPATLVQPVGSPLSLECTVEGTSNPNLYWYRQAAGRGLQLLFYSVGIGQISSEVPQNLSASRPQDRQFILSSKKLLLSDSGFYLCAWNLRLAGGPVEQYFGPGTRLTVT.

A single count supports this clone. V is TRBV24-1 and J is TRBJ2-1; the match to TRBD2 covers 13 bases. Trimming at V came to 5 bases and at J to 9 bases, leaving 27 bases not matched to a gene. Germline values: CDR1 KGHDR, CDR2 SFDVKD. This CDR3 is 22 amino acids long. For the CDR3, the DNA is TGTGCCACCAGTGGCCCCCAAAGAAAGCGGACTAGCGGGAGCAATACCTTTGGTGAGCAGTTCTTC. Residues: CATSGPQRKRTSGSNTFGEQFF.

This clone was found once. The chain employs TRBV15 and TRBJ1-2; unclear D gene. The CDR3 spans 13 residues. Looked up from germline, CDR1 is LNHNV and CDR2 is YYDKDF (reference sequence). Trimming took off 0 bases at V and 8 bases at J, with 10 bases between the two ends. The CDR3 spells CATSREQFRGYTF. For the CDR3, the DNA is TGTGCCACCAGCAGAGAACAGTTTCGGGGCTACACCTTC.

Concerning this clone: With a much larger clone just one base away, this may be a read error. This rearrangement joins TRBV5-6 to TRBJ2-3, with 8 bases identical to TRBD2. The germline V gene encodes CDR1 SGHDT and CDR2 YYEEEE. This CDR3 has 15 amino acids. Trimming took 2 bases from V and 1 from J; bases not matched to a gene: 3. CDR3 DNA: TGTGCCAGCAGCTTAGGACTAGCAGGCACAGATACGCAGTATTTT. Translation gives CASSLGLAGTDTQYF.